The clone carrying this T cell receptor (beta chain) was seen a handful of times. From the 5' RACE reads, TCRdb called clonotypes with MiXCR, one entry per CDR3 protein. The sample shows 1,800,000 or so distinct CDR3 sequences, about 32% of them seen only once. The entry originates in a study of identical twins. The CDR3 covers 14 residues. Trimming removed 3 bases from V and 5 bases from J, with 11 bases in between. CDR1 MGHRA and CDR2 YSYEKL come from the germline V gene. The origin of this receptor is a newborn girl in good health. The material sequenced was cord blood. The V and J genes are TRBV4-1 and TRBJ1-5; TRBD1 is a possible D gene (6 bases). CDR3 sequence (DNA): TGCGCCAGCAGCCAGCAGGGGTCGGATCAGCCCCAGCATTTT. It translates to CASSQQGSDQPQHF.